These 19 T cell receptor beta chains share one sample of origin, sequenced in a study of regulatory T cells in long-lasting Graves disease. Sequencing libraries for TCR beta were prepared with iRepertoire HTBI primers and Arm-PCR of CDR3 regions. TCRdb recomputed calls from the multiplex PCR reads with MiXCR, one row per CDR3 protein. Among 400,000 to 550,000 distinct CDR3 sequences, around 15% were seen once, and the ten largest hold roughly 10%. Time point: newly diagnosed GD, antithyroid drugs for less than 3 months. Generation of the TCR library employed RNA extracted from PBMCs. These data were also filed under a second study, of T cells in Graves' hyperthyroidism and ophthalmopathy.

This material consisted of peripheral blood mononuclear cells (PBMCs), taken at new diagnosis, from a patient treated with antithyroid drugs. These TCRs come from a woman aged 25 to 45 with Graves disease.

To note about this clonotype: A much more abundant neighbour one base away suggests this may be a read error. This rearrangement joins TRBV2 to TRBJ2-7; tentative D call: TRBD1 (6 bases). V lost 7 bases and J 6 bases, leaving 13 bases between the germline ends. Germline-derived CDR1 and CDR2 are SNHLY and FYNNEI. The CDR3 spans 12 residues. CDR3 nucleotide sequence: TGTGCCAGCAAACGGGACAACTGCGAGCAGTACTTC. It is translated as CASKRDNCEQYF.

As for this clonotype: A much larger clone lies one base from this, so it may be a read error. CDR3 protein: CASSEMSSSGGSGQTQYF. In DNA, the CDR3 is TGTGCCAGCAGTGAAATGAGTTCTAGCGGGGGGTCCGGGCAGACCCAGTACTTC. This chain connects TRBV6-1 to TRBJ2-5; 11 bases are a match to TRBD2. The V gene's germline CDR1 is MNHNS and CDR2 SASEGT. The CDR3 has 18 residues. The ends lost 2 bases at V and 6 bases at J; junction bases unmatched: 14.

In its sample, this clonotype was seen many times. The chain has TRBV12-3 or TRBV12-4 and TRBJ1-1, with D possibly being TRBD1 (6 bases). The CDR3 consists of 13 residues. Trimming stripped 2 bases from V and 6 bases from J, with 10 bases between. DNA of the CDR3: TGTGCCAGCAGTTTACGGGGGGCGGCTGAAGCTTTCTTT. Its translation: CASSLRGAAEAFF.

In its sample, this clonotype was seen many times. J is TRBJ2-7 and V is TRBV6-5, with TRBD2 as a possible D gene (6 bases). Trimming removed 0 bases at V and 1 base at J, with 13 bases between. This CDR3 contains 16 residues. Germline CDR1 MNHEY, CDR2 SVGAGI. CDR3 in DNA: TGTGCCAGCAGTTACTCATTGCGGGATTTGTCCTACGAGCAGTACTTC. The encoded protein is CASSYSLRDLSYEQYF.

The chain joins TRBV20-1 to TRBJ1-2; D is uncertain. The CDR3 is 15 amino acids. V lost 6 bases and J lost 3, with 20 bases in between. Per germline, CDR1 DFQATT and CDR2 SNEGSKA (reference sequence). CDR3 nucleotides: TGCAGTGCCACACCCTCCAGAGTCCAGGACTATGGCTACACCTTC. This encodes CSATPSRVQDYGYTF.

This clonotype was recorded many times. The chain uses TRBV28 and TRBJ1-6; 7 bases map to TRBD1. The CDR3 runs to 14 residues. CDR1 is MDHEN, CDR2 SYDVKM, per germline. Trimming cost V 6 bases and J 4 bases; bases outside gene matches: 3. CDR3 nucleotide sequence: TGTGCCAGCAGGGACAGGCGGTATAATTCACCCCTCCACTTT. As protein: CASRDRRYNSPLHF. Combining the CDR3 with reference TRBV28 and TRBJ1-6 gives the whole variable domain DVKVTQSSRYLVKRTGEKVFLECVQDMDHENMFWYRQDPGLGLRLIYFSYDVKMKEKGDIPEGYSVSREKKERFSLILESASTNQTSMYLCASRDRRYNSPLHFGNGTRLTVT.

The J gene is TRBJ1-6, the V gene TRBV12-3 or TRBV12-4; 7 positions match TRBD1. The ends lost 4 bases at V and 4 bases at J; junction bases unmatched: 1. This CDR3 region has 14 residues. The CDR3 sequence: CASSWDRYNSPLHF. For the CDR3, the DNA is TGTGCCAGCAGTTGGGACAGATATAATTCACCCCTCCACTTT.

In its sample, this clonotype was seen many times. The DNA of the CDR3 is TGCAGTGCTAGAGGGGTTAGCGGGAGAAGGAGCTACGAGCAGTACTTC. Protein: CSARGVSGRRSYEQYF. The chain recombines TRBV20-1 with TRBJ2-7; 9 nucleotides align to TRBD2. With 1 base clipped from V and 3 bases from J, the junction kept 10 bases outside the gene matches. CDR1 and CDR2 (germline): DFQATT, SNEGSKA (reference sequence). The CDR3 totals 16 residues.

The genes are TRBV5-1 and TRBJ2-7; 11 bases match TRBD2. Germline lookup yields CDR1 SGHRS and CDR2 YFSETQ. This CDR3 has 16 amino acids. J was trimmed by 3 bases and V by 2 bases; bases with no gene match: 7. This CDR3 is CASSFGTSGVGYEQYF. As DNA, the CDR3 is TGCGCCAGCAGCTTCGGGACTAGCGGTGTGGGCTACGAGCAGTACTTC. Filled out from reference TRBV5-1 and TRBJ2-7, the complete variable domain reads KAGVTQTPRYLIKTRGQQVTLSCSPISGHRSVSWYQQTPGQGLQFLFEYFSETQRNKGNFPGRFSGRQFSNSRSEMNVSTLELGDSALYLCASSFGTSGVGYEQYFGPGTRLTVT.

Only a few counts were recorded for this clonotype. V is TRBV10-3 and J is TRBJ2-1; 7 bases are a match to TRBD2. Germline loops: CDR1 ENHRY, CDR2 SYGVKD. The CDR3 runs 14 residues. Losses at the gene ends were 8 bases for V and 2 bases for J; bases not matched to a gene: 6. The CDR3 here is CAIQRGSTYNEQFF. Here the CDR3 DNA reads TGTGCCATCCAGCGGGGTTCGACCTACAATGAGCAGTTCTTC.

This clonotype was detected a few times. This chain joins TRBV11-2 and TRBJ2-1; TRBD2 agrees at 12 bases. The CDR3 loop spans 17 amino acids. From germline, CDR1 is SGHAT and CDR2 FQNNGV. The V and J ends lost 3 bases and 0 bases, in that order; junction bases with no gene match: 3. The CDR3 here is CASSFLAGGSSYNEQFF. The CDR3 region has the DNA TGTGCCAGCAGCTTCCTAGCGGGAGGGAGCTCCTACAATGAGCAGTTCTTC.

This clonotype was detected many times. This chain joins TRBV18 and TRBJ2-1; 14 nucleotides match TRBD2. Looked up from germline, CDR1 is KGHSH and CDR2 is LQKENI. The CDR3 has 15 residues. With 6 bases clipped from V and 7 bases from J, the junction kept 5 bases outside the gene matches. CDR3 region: CASSPTSGRANEQFF. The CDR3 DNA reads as TGTGCCAGCTCGCCGACTAGCGGGAGGGCTAATGAGCAGTTCTTC.

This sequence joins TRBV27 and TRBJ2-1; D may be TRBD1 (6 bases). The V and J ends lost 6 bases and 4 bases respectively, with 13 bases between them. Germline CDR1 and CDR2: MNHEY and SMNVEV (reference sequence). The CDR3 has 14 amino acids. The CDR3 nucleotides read TGTGCCAGCAGAGCCGGGACACCATACAATGAGCAGTTCTTC. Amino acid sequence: CASRAGTPYNEQFF.

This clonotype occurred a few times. The CDR3 nucleotides are TGCAGTGCTAGGGAACCTAGCGGGAGGGGCCTGGGGGGGGCAAACATTCAGTACTTC. Amino acids: CSAREPSGRGLGGANIQYF. The gene calls are TRBV20-1 and TRBJ2-4; 12 nucleotides match TRBD2. The germline V gene encodes CDR1 DFQATT and CDR2 SNEGSKA (reference sequence). The CDR3 consists of 19 residues. The V gene end was trimmed by 3 bases and the J gene end by 6 bases; junction bases not matched to a gene: 18.

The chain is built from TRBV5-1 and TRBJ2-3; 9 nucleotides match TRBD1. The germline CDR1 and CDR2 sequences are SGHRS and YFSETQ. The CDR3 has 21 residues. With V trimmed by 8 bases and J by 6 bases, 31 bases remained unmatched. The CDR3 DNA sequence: TGCGCCAGAAAACGGCGAAAACCCCTGTGGGGACAGGGAAATTTCCGGGATACGCAGTATTTT. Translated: CARKRRKPLWGQGNFRDTQYF.

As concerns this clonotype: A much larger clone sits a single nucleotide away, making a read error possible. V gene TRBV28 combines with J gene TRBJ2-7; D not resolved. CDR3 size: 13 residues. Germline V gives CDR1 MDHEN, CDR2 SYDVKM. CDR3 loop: CASNLWFNYEQYF. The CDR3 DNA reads TGTGCCAGCAATTTATGGTTCAATTACGAGCAGTACTTC. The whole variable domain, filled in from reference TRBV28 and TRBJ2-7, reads DVKVTQSSRYLVKRTGEKVFLECVQDMDHENMFWYRQDPGLGLRLIYFSYDVKMKEKGDIPEGYSVSREKKERFSLILESASTNQTSMYLCASNLWFNYEQYFGPGTRLTVT.

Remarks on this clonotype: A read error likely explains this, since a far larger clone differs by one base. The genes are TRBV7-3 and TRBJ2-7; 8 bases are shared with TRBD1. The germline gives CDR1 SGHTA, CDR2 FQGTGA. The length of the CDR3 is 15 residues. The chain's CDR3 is CAGSITRDRLNEQYF. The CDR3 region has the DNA TGTGCCGGCAGCATCACCCGGGACAGGCTAAACGAGCAGTACTTC.

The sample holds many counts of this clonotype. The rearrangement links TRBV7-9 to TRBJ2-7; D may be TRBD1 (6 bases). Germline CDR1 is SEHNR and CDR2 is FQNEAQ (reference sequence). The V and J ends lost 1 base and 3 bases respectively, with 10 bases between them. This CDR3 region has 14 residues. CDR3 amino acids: CASSLVNRDYEQYF. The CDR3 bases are TGTGCCAGCAGCTTAGTGAACAGGGACTACGAGCAGTACTTC.

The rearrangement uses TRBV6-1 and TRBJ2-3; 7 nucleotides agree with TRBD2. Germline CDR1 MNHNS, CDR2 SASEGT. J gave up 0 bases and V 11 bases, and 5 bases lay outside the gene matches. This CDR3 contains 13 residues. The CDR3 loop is CASRAGSTDTQYF. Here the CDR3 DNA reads TGTGCCTCCCGAGCGGGAAGCACAGATACGCAGTATTTT.